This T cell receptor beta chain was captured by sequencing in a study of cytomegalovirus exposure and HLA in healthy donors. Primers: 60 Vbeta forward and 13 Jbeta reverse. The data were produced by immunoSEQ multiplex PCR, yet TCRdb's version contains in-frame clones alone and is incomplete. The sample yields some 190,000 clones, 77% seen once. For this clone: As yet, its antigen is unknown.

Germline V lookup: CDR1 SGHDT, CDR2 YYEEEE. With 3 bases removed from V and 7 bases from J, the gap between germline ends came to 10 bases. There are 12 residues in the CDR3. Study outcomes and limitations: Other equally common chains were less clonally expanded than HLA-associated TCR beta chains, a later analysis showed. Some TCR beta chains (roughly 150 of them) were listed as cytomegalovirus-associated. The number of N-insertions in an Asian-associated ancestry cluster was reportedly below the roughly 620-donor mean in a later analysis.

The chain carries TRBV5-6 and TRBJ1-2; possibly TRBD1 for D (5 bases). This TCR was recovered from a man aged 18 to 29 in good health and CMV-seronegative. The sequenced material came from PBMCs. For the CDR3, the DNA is TGTGCCAGCAGCTCAGGGTATGGTGGCTACACCTTC. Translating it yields CASSSGYGGYTF.